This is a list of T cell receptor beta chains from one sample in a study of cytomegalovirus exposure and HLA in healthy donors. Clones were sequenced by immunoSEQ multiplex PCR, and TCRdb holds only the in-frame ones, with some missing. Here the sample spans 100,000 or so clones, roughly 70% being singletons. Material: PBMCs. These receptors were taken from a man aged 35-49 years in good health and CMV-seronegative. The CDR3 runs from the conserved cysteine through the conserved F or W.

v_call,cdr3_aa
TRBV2,CAIIGVSSYEQYF
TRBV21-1,CASSRTCKTGFADTQYF
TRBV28,CASSPRQPRGYTF
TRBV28,CASSLGSRADTQYF
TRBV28,CASSSDRSLAGDFTDTQYF
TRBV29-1,CSVDQGGYEQYF
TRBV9,CASSVGTGGQETQYF
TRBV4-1,CASSQIGKGQNSYEQYF
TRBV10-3,CAISESGSNQPQHF
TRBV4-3,CASSLERDQPQHF
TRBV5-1,CASSLAPSSGEYNEQFF
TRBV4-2,CASSQGGTGNYGYTF
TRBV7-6,CASSLAPPGQGSNQPQHF
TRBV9,CASSLTGQTQPQHF
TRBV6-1,CASSGSTTDTQYF
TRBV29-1,CSVETGGEQYF
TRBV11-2,CASSATSRDRRETQYF
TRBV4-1,CASSLWDRVDTGELFF
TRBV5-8,CASSLDRGATEAFF
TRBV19,CASTSDRVDPEAFF
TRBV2,CASSVTGTGELFF
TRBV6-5,CASSYYGQGPQETQYF
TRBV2,CASSETGELSGNTIYF
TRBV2,CASTRDRVGNEQYF
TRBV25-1,CASSDLTRGSQETQYF
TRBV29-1,CSVEWPRQETQYF
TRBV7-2,CAIMVAGDYGYTF
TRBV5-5,CASSLSGYGYTF
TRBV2,CASSPGQGSWEQYF
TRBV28,CASSSIRDRGLGETQYF
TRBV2,CASTTNRGRTEAFF
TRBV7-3,CASSSGGNTEAFF
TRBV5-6,CASSVGQGYEKLFF
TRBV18,CASSLDRAYEQYF
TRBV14,CASSPRVAVNTGELFF
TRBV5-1,CASSPGQGAPVGELFF
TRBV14,CASSQALGGAAEQFF
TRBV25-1,CASTGTDSFYEQYF
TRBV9,CASSPRTGPYNNEQFF